This TCR beta chain was identified during a study of Ad26.COV2.S vaccination and SARS-CoV-2 variants (dated by TCRdb to the early 2020s). Background on the whole study: Donors in the vaccine arm were drawn from COV1001, a phase I-IIa trial of Ad26.COV2.S in healthy adults that was multicentre, randomized, double-blind and placebo-controlled. Dosing of Ad26.COV2.S was intramuscular, at either 5x10^10 or 1x10^11 viral particles, delivered as one shot or as two shots spaced 56 days apart. TCRbeta repertoire sequencing served as the tool for gauging how specific and how broad the SARS-CoV-2-reactive T cell receptors were following Ad26.COV2.S vaccination. A total of roughly 30 samples were included in the TCR-sequenced set, comprising some 20 Ad26.COV2.S vaccine recipients, 5 placebo recipients and 8 SARS-CoV-2 convalescent individuals. Participants in the trial were split at random into five groups of five each, receiving low-dose or high-dose Ad26.COV2.S once or twice, or else placebo on both occasions. Investigators did not know the trial group allocation while performing experiments and assessing outcomes. Results the study describes overall, beyond this receptor: After vaccination, substantial breadth of spike-specific CD8+ and CD4+ T cell responses was reported. Comparing responses between vaccine doses or regimens was not something the study was powered to do. Ad26.COV2.S recipients had higher spike-specific TCR breadth than placebo recipients (P = 0.0014). Non-spike TCR breadth was comparable between vaccine and placebo recipients, consistent with the vaccine containing only spike. It was noted by the authors that total T cell responses may have been underestimated by the TCR breadth and depth analyses.

The treatment or condition label corresponds to: around 19 received Ad26.COV2.S at low or high dose, single or two shots; 5 received placebo; per-sample allocation not given. Repertoires of vaccine and placebo recipients were sequenced from samples taken on day 63 after the first injection. In Cohort 1b, about two dozen adults aged 18-55 years were enrolled at a single site in Boston, USA, between 29 July and 7 August 2020. Ad26.COV2.S was a replication-incompetent adenovirus type 26 vector expressing a prefusion-stabilized SARS-CoV-2 spike protein from the original Wuhan strain. Of note for this clone: Its cognate antigen has yet to be identified. No base qualities exist here, and no much larger clone lies one base off it.

TCRbeta CDR3 regions were sequenced with the immunoSEQ Assay. After extraction, genomic DNA underwent amplification by bias-controlled multiplex PCR, followed by high-throughput sequencing. Per the authors' processing: To quantify the absolute abundance of every unique TCRbeta CDR3 region, sequences were collapsed and filtered. Usable DNA was measured by amplifying reference genes present in all nucleated cells, and TCRbeta template counts were normalized to that usable DNA to estimate T cell fraction. Repertoire TCRs were annotated as SARS-CoV-2-specific by exact matching of V gene, CDR3 amino acid sequence and J gene to a known reactive TCR set. The reference SARS-CoV-2 TCR set came from MIRA and was filtered for enrichment in COVID-19-positive ImmuneCODE repertoires, removing public or cross-reactive TCRs. Drawing on the MIRA antigens, annotated TCRs were analysed further at the level of specific ORF or position within ORF. Breadth was defined as the number of annotated unique rearrangements divided by the total number of unique productive rearrangements, and depth was defined as the summed frequency of the annotated unique rearrangements. Two-sided Wilcoxon rank-sum tests were used to compare TCR breadth between groups. TCRdb's version of the immuneACCESS table is confined to in-frame rearrangements and falls short of the full clone set. An unresolved V gene accounts for under half of the shortfall where checked; the remainder is of unknown origin. That table gives V, J and clone size, and the DNA gave D and trimming. In all, the sample holds approximately 400,000 clones, and approximately 81% of those were seen once. The biggest ten clones account for roughly 3.5% of the sample.

Sequences KGHSH (CDR1) and LQKENI (CDR2) are obtained from the germline V gene. Trimming costs V 3 bases and J 5 bases, and their ends lie 10 bases apart. Including cysteine and phenylalanine, the CDR3 has 13 amino acids. Of the read, only the CDR3 DNA is kept; its 39 bases are in frame from base 1. The material sequenced was peripheral blood, taken in a trial of Ad26.COV2.S vaccine versus placebo. The chain employs TRBV18 and TRBJ2-5; TRBD1 might be the D gene, on 5 matching bases. The TCR originated in a person aged 18-60 years who received the Ad26.COV2.S COVID-19 vaccine or a placebo. Here the CDR3 is given as CASSPLGLETQYF. In nucleotide form, the sequence is TGTGCCAGCTCACCCCTGGGGCTGGAGACCCAGTACTTC.